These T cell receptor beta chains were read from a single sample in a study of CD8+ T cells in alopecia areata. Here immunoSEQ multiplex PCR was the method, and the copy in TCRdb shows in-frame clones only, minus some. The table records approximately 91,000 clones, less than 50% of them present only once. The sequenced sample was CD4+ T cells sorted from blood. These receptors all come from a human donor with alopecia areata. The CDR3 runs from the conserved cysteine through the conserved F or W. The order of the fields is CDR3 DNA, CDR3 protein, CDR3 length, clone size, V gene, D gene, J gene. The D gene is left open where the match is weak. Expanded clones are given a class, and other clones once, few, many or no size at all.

DNA: TGTGCCAGCAGTTACTCCCGGGCCTATGGCTACACCTTC; CDR3: CASSYSRAYGYTF; length: 13; size: NA; V: TRBV6-5; D: NA; J: TRBJ1-2
DNA: TGTGCCAGTAGAAGGGGACTAGCGGGCACAGATACGCAGTATTTT; CDR3: CASRRGLAGTDTQYF; length: 15; size: few; V: TRBV19; D: TRBD2; J: TRBJ2-3
DNA: TGCAGCGTAAGCCCTAGCGGGAGGGGCAATGAGCAGTTCTTC; CDR3: CSVSPSGRGNEQFF; length: 14; size: NA; V: TRBV29-1; D: TRBD2; J: TRBJ2-1
DNA: TGTGCCAGCAGCCAAGTCAGGGGCGGAGGCTACACCTTC; CDR3: CASSQVRGGGYTF; length: 13; size: NA; V: TRBV14; D: NA; J: TRBJ1-2
DNA: TGTGCCAGCAGTTACCCCCCGGGGACCTATCAGCCCCAGCATTTT; CDR3: CASSYPPGTYQPQHF; length: 15; size: many; V: TRBV28; D: NA; J: TRBJ1-5
DNA: TGTGCCTGGAGTGCATGGGACTACCGTGGGACCTACGAGCAGTACTTC; CDR3: CAWSAWDYRGTYEQYF; length: 16; size: NA; V: TRBV30; D: TRBD2; J: TRBJ2-7
DNA: TGCAGCGTCGGACAGGGGGCCTACAATGAGCAGTTCTTC; CDR3: CSVGQGAYNEQFF; length: 13; size: NA; V: TRBV29-1; D: TRBD1; J: TRBJ2-1
DNA: TGTGCCAGCAGCTTGAGAGGGGGACAAGAGACCCAGTACTTC; CDR3: CASSLRGGQETQYF; length: 14; size: NA; V: TRBV5-6; D: NA; J: TRBJ2-5
DNA: TGCAGCGTATCGGGGAGGTTGACGGATGAGCAGTTCTTC; CDR3: CSVSGRLTDEQFF; length: 13; size: few; V: TRBV29-1; D: NA; J: TRBJ2-1
DNA: TGCGGCGTTGTAACTCAGGGGTACAATGAGCAGTTCTTC; CDR3: CGVVTQGYNEQFF; length: 13; size: NA; V: TRBV29-1; D: NA; J: TRBJ2-1
DNA: TGTGCCAGCAGCCAAGGGCCAAATCAGCCCCAGCATTTT; CDR3: CASSQGPNQPQHF; length: 13; size: few; V: TRBV14; D: NA; J: TRBJ1-5
DNA: TGTGCCAGCAGCGGTGTCGTTACCACAGATACGCAGTATTTT; CDR3: CASSGVVTTDTQYF; length: 14; size: once; V: TRBV2; D: NA; J: TRBJ2-3
DNA: TGTGCCAGCAGCTGGACTAGCGGGGGGACCTACGAGCAGTACTTC; CDR3: CASSWTSGGTYEQYF; length: 15; size: few; V: TRBV5-4; D: TRBD2; J: TRBJ2-7
DNA: TGCAGCGTTGAAGTAGCGGCCTACAATGAGCAGTTCTTC; CDR3: CSVEVAAYNEQFF; length: 13; size: few; V: TRBV29-1; D: NA; J: TRBJ2-1
DNA: TGTGCCAGCACCTCCCGACGAAATACGCAGTATTTT; CDR3: CASTSRRNTQYF; length: 12; size: few; V: TRBV28; D: NA; J: TRBJ2-3
DNA: TGCGCCAGCAGCCAAGGCTACCGAGCCGGGGGCCCATACGAGCAGTACTTC; CDR3: CASSQGYRAGGPYEQYF; length: 17; size: few; V: TRBV4-1; D: NA; J: TRBJ2-7
DNA: TGTGCCTGGACCCGTGGACAGCGAAATCAGCCCCAGCATTTT; CDR3: CAWTRGQRNQPQHF; length: 14; size: NA; V: TRBV30; D: NA; J: TRBJ1-5
DNA: TGTGCCAGCAGTCCCTCGTATACGCAGTATTTT; CDR3: CASSPSYTQYF; length: 11; size: NA; V: TRBV6-6; D: NA; J: TRBJ2-3
DNA: TGCAGCGCAGGGGTTCGCAATGAGCAGTTCTTC; CDR3: CSAGVRNEQFF; length: 11; size: NA; V: TRBV29-1; D: NA; J: TRBJ2-1
DNA: TGTGCCAGCAGCCGAAGACAGGCCCTCACAGATACGCAGTATTTT; CDR3: CASSRRQALTDTQYF; length: 15; size: NA; V: TRBV11-3; D: NA; J: TRBJ2-3
DNA: TGCGCCAGCAGCCACAATGGGGATGGAAACACCATATATTTT; CDR3: CASSHNGDGNTIYF; length: 14; size: few; V: TRBV5-1; D: NA; J: TRBJ1-3
DNA: TGCGCCAGCAGCCAAGAGCAGCTGCTTAATGAAAAACTGTTTTTT; CDR3: CASSQEQLLNEKLFF; length: 15; size: NA; V: TRBV4-1; D: NA; J: TRBJ1-4
DNA: TGTGCCAGTACCACCAGGGTGAACACTGAAGCTTTCTTT; CDR3: CASTTRVNTEAFF; length: 13; size: few; V: TRBV19; D: NA; J: TRBJ1-1
DNA: TGTGCCAGTACAGAGAACACTGAAGCTTTCTTT; CDR3: CASTENTEAFF; length: 11; size: NA; V: TRBV10-3; D: NA; J: TRBJ1-1
DNA: TGTGCCAGCAAGGGTAATTCAGGGGGTGAGCAGTTCTTC; CDR3: CASKGNSGGEQFF; length: 13; size: few; V: TRBV2; D: TRBD1; J: TRBJ2-1
DNA: TGCGCCAGCGGCTCGTTGGCGAGGGGGGCCTTCCAAGAGACCCAGTACTTC; CDR3: CASGSLARGAFQETQYF; length: 17; size: NA; V: TRBV23-1; D: NA; J: TRBJ2-5
DNA: TGTGCCAGCAGTAAAACAGGGAGGGGCTACAATGAGCAGTTCTTC; CDR3: CASSKTGRGYNEQFF; length: 15; size: NA; V: TRBV28; D: NA; J: TRBJ2-1
DNA: TGTGCCAGCAGCCGGGTGACAGGGGACGCTGGCTACACCTTC; CDR3: CASSRVTGDAGYTF; length: 14; size: NA; V: TRBV14; D: TRBD1; J: TRBJ1-2
DNA: TGTGCCAGCAGTCTAGGGGGACAGGGAGCCAATGAGCAGTTCTTC; CDR3: CASSLGGQGANEQFF; length: 15; size: few; V: TRBV28; D: TRBD1; J: TRBJ2-1
DNA: TGTGCCAGCAGTGCGCAGTGGGATCAGCCCCAGCATTTT; CDR3: CASSAQWDQPQHF; length: 13; size: NA; V: TRBV6-1; D: NA; J: TRBJ1-5
DNA: TGTGCCTGGAGTGTACGCGGGGGGTACTGCACCTTC; CDR3: CAWSVRGGYCTF; length: 12; size: NA; V: TRBV30; D: NA; J: TRBJ1-2
DNA: TGTGCCACCAGCATTCGAATGGACAGGGAACAGCCCCAGCATTTT; CDR3: CATSIRMDREQPQHF; length: 15; size: NA; V: TRBV15; D: TRBD1; J: TRBJ1-5
DNA: TGTGCCAGCAGCTTACCAGAGTTAGTCGGTGAGCAGTTCTTC; CDR3: CASSLPELVGEQFF; length: 14; size: once; V: TRBV7-2; D: NA; J: TRBJ2-1
DNA: TGCAGCGTTGCCCGACTAGCGGGAGTCTACGAGCAGTACTTC; CDR3: CSVARLAGVYEQYF; length: 14; size: NA; V: TRBV29-1; D: TRBD2; J: TRBJ2-7
DNA: TGTGCCAGCAGCTTAACGGGCGGGGTGAACACCGGGGAGCTGTTTTTT; CDR3: CASSLTGGVNTGELFF; length: 16; size: NA; V: TRBV7-2; D: NA; J: TRBJ2-2
DNA: TGCAGCGCCCGAGTTGGGGGCGGCGACACTGAAGCTTTCTTT; CDR3: CSARVGGGDTEAFF; length: 14; size: NA; V: TRBV29-1; D: NA; J: TRBJ1-1
DNA: TGTGCCAGCAGCTCCGGGGCTAGCGGAAACATTCAGTACTTC; CDR3: CASSSGASGNIQYF; length: 14; size: NA; V: TRBV7-2; D: TRBD2; J: TRBJ2-4
DNA: TGCAGCGTTCCGCGGGAGGTAGAATACAATGAGCAGTTCTTC; CDR3: CSVPREVEYNEQFF; length: 14; size: few; V: TRBV29-1; D: TRBD2; J: TRBJ2-1
DNA: TGCAGCGTTGACTCCGGGACAGGGGGCACAGATACGCAGTATTTT; CDR3: CSVDSGTGGTDTQYF; length: 15; size: few; V: TRBV29-1; D: TRBD1; J: TRBJ2-3
DNA: TGCAGCGGTGGTACAGCGAACACTGAAGCTTTCTTT; CDR3: CSGGTANTEAFF; length: 12; size: few; V: TRBV29-1; D: NA; J: TRBJ1-1
DNA: TGTGCCAGCTCCCGTTCGCCTGGGGAGCAGTACTTC; CDR3: CASSRSPGEQYF; length: 12; size: NA; V: TRBV6-5; D: NA; J: TRBJ2-7